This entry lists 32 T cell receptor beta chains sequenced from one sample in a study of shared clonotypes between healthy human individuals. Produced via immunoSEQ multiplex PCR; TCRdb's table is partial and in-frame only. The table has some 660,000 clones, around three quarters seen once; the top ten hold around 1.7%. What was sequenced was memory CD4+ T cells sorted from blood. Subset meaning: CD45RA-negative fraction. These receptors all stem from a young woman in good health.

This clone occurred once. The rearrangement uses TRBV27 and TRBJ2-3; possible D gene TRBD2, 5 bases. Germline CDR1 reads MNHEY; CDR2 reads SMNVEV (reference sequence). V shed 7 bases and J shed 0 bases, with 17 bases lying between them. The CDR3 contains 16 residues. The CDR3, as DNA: TGTGCCAGCACGACGTATAACGAGGGTAGCACAGATACGCAGTATTTT. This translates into CASTTYNEGSTDTQYF.

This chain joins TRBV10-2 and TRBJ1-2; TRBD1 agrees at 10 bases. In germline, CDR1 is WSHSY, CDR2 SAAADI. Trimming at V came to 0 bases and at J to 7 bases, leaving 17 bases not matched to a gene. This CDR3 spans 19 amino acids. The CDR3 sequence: CASSESPRDRGLLVGGYTF. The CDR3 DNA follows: TGCGCCAGCAGTGAGTCTCCCCGGGACAGGGGTTTGCTTGTTGGTGGCTACACCTTC.

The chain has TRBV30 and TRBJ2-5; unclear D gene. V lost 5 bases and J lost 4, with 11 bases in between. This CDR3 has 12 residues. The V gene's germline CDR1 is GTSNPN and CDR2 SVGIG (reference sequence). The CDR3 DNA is TGTGCCTGGGGCCTCAATGGAGAGACCCAGTACTTC. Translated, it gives CAWGLNGETQYF. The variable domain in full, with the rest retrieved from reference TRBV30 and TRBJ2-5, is SQTIHQWPATLVQPVGSPLSLECTVEGTSNPNLYWYRQAAGRGLQLLFYSVGIGQISSEVPQNLSASRPQDRQFILSSKKLLLSDSGFYLCAWGLNGETQYFGPGTRLLVL.

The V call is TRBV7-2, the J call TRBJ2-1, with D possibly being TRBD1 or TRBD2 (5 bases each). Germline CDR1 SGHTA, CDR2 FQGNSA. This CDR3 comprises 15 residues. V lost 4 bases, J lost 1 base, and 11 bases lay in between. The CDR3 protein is CASSSRGGSYNEQFF. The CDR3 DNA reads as TGTGCCAGCAGCTCACGGGGCGGATCCTACAATGAGCAGTTCTTC.

DNA of the CDR3: TGCGCCAGCAGCTCCCTTAGCGGGAGGGCCGGGTCAGATACGCAGTATTTT. This encodes CASSSLSGRAGSDTQYF. The V call is TRBV5-1, the J call TRBJ2-3; 11 bases align to TRBD2. The ends lost 3 bases at V and 4 bases at J; junction bases unmatched: 10. CDR3 size: 17 residues. Per germline, CDR1 SGHRS and CDR2 YFSETQ.

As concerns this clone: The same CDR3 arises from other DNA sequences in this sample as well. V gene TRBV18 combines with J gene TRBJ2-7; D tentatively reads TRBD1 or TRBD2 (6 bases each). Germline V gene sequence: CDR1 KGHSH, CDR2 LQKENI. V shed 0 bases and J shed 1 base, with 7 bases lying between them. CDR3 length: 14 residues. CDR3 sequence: CASSPPGGSYEQYF. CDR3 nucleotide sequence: TGTGCCAGCTCACCACCAGGGGGGTCCTACGAGCAGTACTTC.

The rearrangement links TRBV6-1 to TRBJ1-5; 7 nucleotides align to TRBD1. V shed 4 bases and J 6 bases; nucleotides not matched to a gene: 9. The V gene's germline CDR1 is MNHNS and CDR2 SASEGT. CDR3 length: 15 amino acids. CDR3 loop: CASSATGESGQPQHF. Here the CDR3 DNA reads TGTGCCAGCAGTGCTACAGGGGAGTCTGGTCAGCCCCAGCATTTT.

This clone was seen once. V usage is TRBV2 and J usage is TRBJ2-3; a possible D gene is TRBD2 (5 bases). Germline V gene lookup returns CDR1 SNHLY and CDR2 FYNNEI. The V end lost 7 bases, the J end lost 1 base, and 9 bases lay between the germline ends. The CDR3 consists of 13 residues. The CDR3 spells CASMAGRTDTQYF. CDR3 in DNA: TGTGCCAGCATGGCGGGTCGCACAGATACGCAGTATTTT.

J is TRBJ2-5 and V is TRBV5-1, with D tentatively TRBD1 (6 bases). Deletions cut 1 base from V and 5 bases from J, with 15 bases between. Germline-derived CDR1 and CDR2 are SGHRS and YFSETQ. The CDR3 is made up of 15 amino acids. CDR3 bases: TGCGCCAGCAGCTTGCTCGGCAGGGGAATCGAGACCCAGTACTTC. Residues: CASSLLGRGIETQYF.

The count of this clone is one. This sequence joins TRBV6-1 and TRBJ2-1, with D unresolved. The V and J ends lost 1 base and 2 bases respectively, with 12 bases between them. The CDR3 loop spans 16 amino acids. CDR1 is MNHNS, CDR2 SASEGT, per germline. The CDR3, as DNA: TGTGCCAGCAGTGAAGACTTCATTACCCCCTACAATGAGCAGTTCTTC. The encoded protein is CASSEDFITPYNEQFF.

Here the CDR3 reads CASSHLSERGLDTQYF. CDR3 nucleotide sequence: TGCGCCAGCAGCCATTTGAGTGAGCGCGGCTTAGATACGCAGTATTTT. The gene calls are TRBV4-1 and TRBJ2-3; the D is unclear. V dropped 3 bases and J dropped 5 bases, with 18 bases sitting between them. The germline V gene encodes CDR1 MGHRA and CDR2 YSYEKL. The CDR3 length is 16 residues.

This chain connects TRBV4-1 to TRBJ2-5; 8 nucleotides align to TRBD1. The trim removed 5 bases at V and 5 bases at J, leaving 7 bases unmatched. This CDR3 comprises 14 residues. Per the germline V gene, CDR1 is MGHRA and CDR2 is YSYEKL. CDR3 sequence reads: CASSARTGRETQYF. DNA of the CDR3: TGCGCCAGCAGCGCCAGGACAGGGCGGGAGACCCAGTACTTC.

The CDR3 loop is CASSIQLAGGTDTQYF. CDR3 bases: TGTGCCAGCAGCATACAACTAGCGGGGGGCACAGATACGCAGTATTTT. V is TRBV7-2 and J is TRBJ2-3; 11 positions match TRBD2. This CDR3 is built from 16 residues. J gave up 1 base and V 5 bases, and 5 bases lay outside the gene matches. Per germline, CDR1 SGHTA and CDR2 FQGNSA.

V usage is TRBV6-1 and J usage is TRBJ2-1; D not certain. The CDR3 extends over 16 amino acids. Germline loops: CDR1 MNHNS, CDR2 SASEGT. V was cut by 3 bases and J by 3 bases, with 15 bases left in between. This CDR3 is CASSERVGANYNEQFF. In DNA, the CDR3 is TGTGCCAGCAGTGAGCGAGTTGGAGCGAACTACAATGAGCAGTTCTTC.

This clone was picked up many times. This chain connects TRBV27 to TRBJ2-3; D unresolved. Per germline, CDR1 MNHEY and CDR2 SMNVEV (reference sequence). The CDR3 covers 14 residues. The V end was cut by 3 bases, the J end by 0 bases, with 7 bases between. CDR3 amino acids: CASSFTISTDTQYF. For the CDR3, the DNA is TGTGCCAGCAGTTTCACGATTAGCACAGATACGCAGTATTTT.

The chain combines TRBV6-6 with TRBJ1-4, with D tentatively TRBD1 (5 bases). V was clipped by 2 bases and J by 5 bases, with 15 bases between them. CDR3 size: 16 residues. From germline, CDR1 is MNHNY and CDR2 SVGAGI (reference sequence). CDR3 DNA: TGTGCCAGCAGTTACGCGATGACAGTGGGAAATGAAAAACTGTTTTTT. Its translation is CASSYAMTVGNEKLFF.

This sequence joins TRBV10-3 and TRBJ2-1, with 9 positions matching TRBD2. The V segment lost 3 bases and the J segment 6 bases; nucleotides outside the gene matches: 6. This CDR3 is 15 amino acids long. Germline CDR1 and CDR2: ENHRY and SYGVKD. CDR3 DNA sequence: TGTGCCATCAGTGAAGGCGGGAGGGCCTCCAATGAGCAGTTCTTC. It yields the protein CAISEGGRASNEQFF.

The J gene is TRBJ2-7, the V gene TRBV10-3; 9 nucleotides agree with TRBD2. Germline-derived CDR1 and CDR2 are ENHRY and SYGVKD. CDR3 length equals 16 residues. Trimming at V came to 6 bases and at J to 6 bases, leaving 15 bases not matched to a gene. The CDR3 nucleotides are TGTGCCATCAGCGATGGGCCGCCGACTAGCGGTAGCGAGCAGTACTTC. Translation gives CAISDGPPTSGSEQYF.

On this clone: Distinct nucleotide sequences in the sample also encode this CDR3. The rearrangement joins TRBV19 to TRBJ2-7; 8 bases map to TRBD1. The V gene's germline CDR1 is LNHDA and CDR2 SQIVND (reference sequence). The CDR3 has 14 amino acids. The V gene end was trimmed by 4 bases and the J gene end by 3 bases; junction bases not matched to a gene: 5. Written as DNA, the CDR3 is TGTGCCAGTAGTAGCCGGGACAGGAGCTACGAGCAGTACTTC. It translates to CASSSRDRSYEQYF.

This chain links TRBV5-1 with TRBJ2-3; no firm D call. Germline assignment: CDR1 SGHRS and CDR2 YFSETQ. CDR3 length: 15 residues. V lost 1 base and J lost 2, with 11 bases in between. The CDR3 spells CASSLTTSPTDTQYF. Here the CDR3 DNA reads TGCGCCAGCAGCTTGACTACTTCTCCCACAGATACGCAGTATTTT.

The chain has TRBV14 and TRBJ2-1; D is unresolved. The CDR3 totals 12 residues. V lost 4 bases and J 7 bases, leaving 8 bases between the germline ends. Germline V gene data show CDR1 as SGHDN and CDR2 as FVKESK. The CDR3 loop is CASSPHGNEQFF. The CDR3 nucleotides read TGTGCCAGCAGCCCACATGGGAATGAGCAGTTCTTC. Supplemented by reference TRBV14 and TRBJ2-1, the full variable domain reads EAGVTQFPSHSVIEKGQTVTLRCDPISGHDNLYWYRRVMGKEIKFLLHFVKESKQDESGMPNNRFLAERTGGTYSTLKVQPAELEDSGVYFCASSPHGNEQFFGPGTRLTVL.

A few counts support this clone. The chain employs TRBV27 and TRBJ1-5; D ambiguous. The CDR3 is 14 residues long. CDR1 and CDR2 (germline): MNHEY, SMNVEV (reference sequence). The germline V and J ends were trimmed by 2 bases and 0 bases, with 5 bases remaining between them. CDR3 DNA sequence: TGTGCCAGCAGTTTACAGAATAGCAATCAGCCCCAGCATTTT. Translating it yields CASSLQNSNQPQHF.

The CDR3 protein is CASSGGDINEKLFF. The CDR3 coding sequence is TGTGCCAGCAGTGGGGGGGACATTAATGAAAAACTGTTTTTT. The chain uses TRBV6-1 and TRBJ1-4, with a tentative D call TRBD1 (6 bases). The CDR3 is made up of 14 amino acids. Trimming took off 4 bases at V and 4 bases at J, with 10 bases between the two ends. CDR1 and CDR2 (germline): MNHNS, SASEGT.

The CDR3 DNA reads as TGTGCCTGGAGCCCTGGAGTCGGCTACACCTTC. Translation: CAWSPGVGYTF. The chain combines TRBV30 with TRBJ1-2; D not certain. The V end lost 3 bases, the J end lost 8 bases, and 10 bases lay between the germline ends. Germline V gene data show CDR1 as GTSNPN and CDR2 as SVGIG (reference sequence). This CDR3 comprises 11 residues.

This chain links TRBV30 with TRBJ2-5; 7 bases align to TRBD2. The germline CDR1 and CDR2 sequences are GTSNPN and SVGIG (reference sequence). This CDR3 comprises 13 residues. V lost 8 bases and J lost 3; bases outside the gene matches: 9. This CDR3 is CAARGGSKETQYF. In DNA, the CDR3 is TGTGCCGCGAGGGGCGGGAGTAAAGAGACCCAGTACTTC.

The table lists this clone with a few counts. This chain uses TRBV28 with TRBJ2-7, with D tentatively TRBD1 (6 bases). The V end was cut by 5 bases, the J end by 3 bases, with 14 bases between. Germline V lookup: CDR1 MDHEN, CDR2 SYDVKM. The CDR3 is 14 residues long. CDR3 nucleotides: TGTGCCAGCAGTCGGCCCGAAGGGGGCTACGAGCAGTACTTC. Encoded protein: CASSRPEGGYEQYF.

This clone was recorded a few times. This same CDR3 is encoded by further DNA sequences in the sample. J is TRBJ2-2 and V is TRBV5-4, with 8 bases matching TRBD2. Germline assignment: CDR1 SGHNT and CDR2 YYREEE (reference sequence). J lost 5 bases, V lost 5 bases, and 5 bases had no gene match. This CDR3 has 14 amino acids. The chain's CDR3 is CASSPGTRTGELFF. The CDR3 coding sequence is TGTGCCAGCAGTCCCGGGACTAGGACCGGGGAGCTGTTTTTT.

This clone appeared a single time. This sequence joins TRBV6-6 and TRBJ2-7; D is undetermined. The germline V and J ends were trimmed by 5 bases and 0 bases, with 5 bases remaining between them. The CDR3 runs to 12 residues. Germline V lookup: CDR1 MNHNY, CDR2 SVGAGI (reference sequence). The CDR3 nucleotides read TGTGCCAGCAGTCGGACCTCCTACGAGCAGTACTTC. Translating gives CASSRTSYEQYF.

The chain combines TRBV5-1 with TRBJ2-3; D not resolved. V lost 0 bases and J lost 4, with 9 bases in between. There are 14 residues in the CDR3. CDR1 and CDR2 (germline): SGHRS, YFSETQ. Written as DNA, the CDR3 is TGCGCCAGCAGCTTGGATCCCCGCCCAGATACGCAGTATTTT. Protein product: CASSLDPRPDTQYF.

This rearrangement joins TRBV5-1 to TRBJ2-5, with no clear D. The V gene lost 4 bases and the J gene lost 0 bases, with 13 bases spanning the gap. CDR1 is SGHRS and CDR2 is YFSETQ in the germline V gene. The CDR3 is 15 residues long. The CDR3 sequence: CASSPNRRDQETQYF. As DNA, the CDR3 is TGCGCCAGCAGCCCGAACAGAAGAGACCAAGAGACCCAGTACTTC.

CDR3 amino acids: CASRPAGGTEAFF. The DNA for the CDR3 is TGCGCCAGCAGGCCTGCGGGGGGCACTGAAGCTTTCTTT. The rearrangement uses TRBV4-1 and TRBJ1-1, with TRBD1 as a possible D gene (5 bases). Looked up from germline, CDR1 is MGHRA and CDR2 is YSYEKL. Trimming left V 6 bases short and J 4 bases short, with 12 bases between. This CDR3 has 13 residues.

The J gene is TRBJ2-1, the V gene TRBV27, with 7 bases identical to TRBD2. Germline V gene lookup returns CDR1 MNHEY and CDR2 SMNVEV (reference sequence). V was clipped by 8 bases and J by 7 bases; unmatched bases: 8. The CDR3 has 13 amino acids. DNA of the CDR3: TGTGCCAGCCGTATAGCGGGTTGGAATGAGCAGTTCTTC. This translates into CASRIAGWNEQFF.